This TCR beta chain was captured in a study of beta chain features in type 1 diabetes (dated 2018 in TCRdb). At the level of the whole study: Patients and healthy donors did not differ in mean age, gender distribution, total cell number or subset yield. Across all samples, 90 million to 130 million sorted cells were examined, and cell number per subset correlated strongly with RNA yield. In the study, recently diagnosed type 1 diabetes patients and matched healthy donors were compared on the TCRB repertoires of their sorted circulating CD4+ T cell subsets. Whereas all 30 or so donors provided naive and central memory subsets, regulatory and stem cell-like memory subsets were isolated from just 8 patients and roughly 8 healthy donors. Overall study results and their limits: Because small numbers of individuals were included in the HLA sub-analyses, any influence of HLA type on TCRB rearrangement was left unresolved. Because cDNA was sequenced instead of genomic DNA, activated cells with high expression could be over-represented, although the groups did not differ in activation or CD3 levels. Shorter templates might be favored by PCR, yet because patient and control samples were amplified and corrected together, any such skew would affect both groups equally. At VDJ recombination sites, type 1 diabetes patients had fewer insertions and more deleted nucleotides, which implies abnormalities in thymic rearrangement. The naive, central memory and regulatory TCRB repertoires appeared to resemble one another more closely among patients than among healthy donors. In all four CD4+ subsets, TCRB CDR3 length was moderately but significantly shorter in type 1 diabetes patients.

Including cysteine and phenylalanine, the CDR3 has 13 amino acids. Just the 39-base CDR3 DNA is kept, in frame starting at base 1. V loses 0 bases, J loses 8 bases, and the germline ends lie 9 bases apart. CDR1 and CDR2, looked up from the germline V gene (reference sequence), are SGHNT and YYREEE. The entire isolated RNA was reverse transcribed using the High Capacity cDNA Reverse Transcription Kit, and thus expressed TCRB transcripts were sequenced. Naive, central memory and regulatory T cell samples underwent deep immunoSEQ sequencing, averaging approximately 3.5 million total reads per sample. After sorted cells were lysed in RLT buffer, RNA was extracted with DNase-treated RNeasy Micro or Mini kits, with the choice depending on cell number. To prevent cross-contamination, each cell subset was processed individually, whereas patient and healthy donor samples were processed jointly. TCRB sequences were amplified from cDNA with the immunoSEQ multiplex PCR, producing 87-bp fragments spanning the CDR3 region. The amplicons were sequenced using the Illumina HiSeq platform. Regarding the original processing steps: PCR bias was corrected computationally using synthetic template baselines, and reads within Hamming distance 2 were collapsed, with unmergeable singletons discarded. By aligning reads against IMGT, V, D and J genes, CDR3 length, and insertions or deletions at six rearrangement sites were assigned. Within each subset, clonotype counts were normalized to the number of sorted cells before true diversity and Gini coefficients were calculated with the tcR R package. Repertoire sharing was quantified using the overlap coefficient calculated on TCRB nucleotide sequences. TCRdb took over this immuneACCESS table, retaining in-frame rearrangements with V and J assigned. Such tables are incomplete; in checked studies, under half of the missing clones stem from an unresolved V gene, and the remainder is unexplained. D and trimming come from the DNA, and the V and J calls and clone size come from that table. This sample lists around 150,000 clones; around 8.5% were detected once. 0.65% of the sample rests with the top ten.

Each donor gave one peripheral blood draw, averaging roughly 100 mL, which was collected into heparinised tubes. Naive, central memory, regulatory and stem cell-like memory CD4+ T cells were sorted on a BD FACSAria II using a panel including CD45RO, CCR7, CD25, CD127, CD95 and CD27. A purity above 98% was achieved for all sorted populations. Right away, PBMCs were isolated by Lymphoprep density gradient centrifugation and were stained directly, with no culture step. To minimize batch effects, samples were stained and sorted in pairs, one healthy donor with one patient per experiment. This clone occurred a few times. Its recognized antigen is unknown. No much larger clone is present one base from it, and per-base qualities are unavailable.

The clonotype originates from a man aged 18-30 years in good health. The receptor chain draws on TRBV5-4 and TRBJ2-1; no D segment can be confidently identified. Sequencing was done on a sample of central memory CD4+ T cells from blood. The CDR3 here reads CASSLDRSHEQFF. The DNA sequence is as follows: TGTGCCAGCAGCTTGGATAGGAGCCATGAGCAGTTCTTC.